The rows below give T cell receptor beta chains drawn from one sample of a study of T cell responses to AZD1222 COVID-19 vaccine. Profiling relied on immunoSEQ multiplex PCR, and the TCRdb table lists in-frame clones only, not all of them. The repertoire consists of approximately 150,000 clones, with around 94% occurring once and the leading ten covering 4% to 5.5%. The sample was peripheral blood, taken 28 days after the second AZD1222 dose. The origin of the receptors is an adult who received the AZD1222 COVID-19 vaccine. Each CDR3 is given with its conserved first and last residue. The order of the fields is V gene, clone size, CDR3 protein. Some rows have no size entry. The others give once, few or many, or a class for an expanded clone.

V: TRBV11-2; size: NA; CDR3: CASSSRTSGPTNTQYF
V: TRBV4-3; size: NA; CDR3: CASSQDWTSGSPYEQYF
V: TRBV6-5; size: NA; CDR3: CASSYSTWRETDTQYF
V: TRBV28; size: NA; CDR3: CASSPRTSGSRELFF
V: TRBV27; size: once; CDR3: CASSDAGTGTGEQYF
V: TRBV10-2; size: NA; CDR3: CASFDGGYEQYF
V: TRBV6-5; size: NA; CDR3: CASSYSTGRGTEAFF
V: TRBV5-8; size: once; CDR3: CASSLMDRGPGANVLTF
V: TRBV14; size: NA; CDR3: CASSQDFEGPQGYTF
V: TRBV18; size: NA; CDR3: CASSPNHWGPSSSGNTIYF
V: TRBV23-1; size: NA; CDR3: CASSQFTRSSYNEQFF
V: TRBV4-1; size: NA; CDR3: CASKLAETSYEQYF
V: TRBV5-4; size: NA; CDR3: CASSSGTGIGYTF
V: TRBV28; size: NA; CDR3: CASSLDGGNTIYF
V: TRBV19; size: NA; CDR3: CASSSTRDRASNQPQHF
V: TRBV7-3; size: NA; CDR3: CASSSSGTSGTDTQYF
V: TRBV29-1; size: NA; CDR3: CSVAGGSNEAFF
V: TRBV6-5; size: NA; CDR3: CASSRDSTYEQYF
V: TRBV18; size: NA; CDR3: CASSPPITGELFF
V: TRBV24-1; size: NA; CDR3: CATSDLLRGRGTDTQYF
V: TRBV18; size: NA; CDR3: CASSPRGRDSNTGELFF
V: TRBV5-1; size: NA; CDR3: CASSLRGQGYGYTF
V: TRBV2; size: NA; CDR3: CASSPRVATGYGYTF
V: TRBV18; size: NA; CDR3: CASSPLDYGYTF
V: TRBV11-1; size: NA; CDR3: CASSLVANTEAFF
V: TRBV11-3; size: NA; CDR3: CASSPGGGRYSGANVLTF
V: TRBV7-9; size: NA; CDR3: CASSLGLLGRETQYF
V: TRBV2; size: NA; CDR3: CASYDRGEQYF
V: TRBV4-1; size: NA; CDR3: CASSQEQVTPGSYNEQFF
V: TRBV27; size: few; CDR3: CASSLGTTYEQYF
V: TRBV5-1; size: NA; CDR3: CASSPDGQTANTGELFF
V: TRBV2; size: NA; CDR3: CASTRDTDTQYF
V: TRBV4-3; size: once; CDR3: CASSLDRATNEKLFF
V: TRBV7-3; size: NA; CDR3: CASSRAGLGETQYF
V: TRBV5-1; size: NA; CDR3: CASSASGPSYEQYF
V: TRBV19; size: NA; CDR3: CASSPRSRGNSPLHF
V: TRBV28; size: NA; CDR3: CASSSWGTF
V: TRBV5-1; size: NA; CDR3: CASSLGRAVVYEQYF
V: TRBV27; size: NA; CDR3: CASSLVAGPSYEQYF
V: TRBV27; size: NA; CDR3: CASSLSDANQPQHF
V: TRBV6-2/TRBV6-3; size: NA; CDR3: CASSFYRDTEAFF